Shown below are 26 T cell receptor beta chains from a single sample sequenced in a study of shared clonotypes between healthy human individuals. TCRdb's table, derived via immunoSEQ multiplex PCR, lists solely in-frame clones and lacks some. The table has under 550,000 clones, almost 97% seen once. The sample comprised naive CD4+ T cells sorted from blood. Noted subset: CD45RA+ positively selected. The source is a woman in her 30s in good health.

The chain carries TRBV28 and TRBJ2-7, with TRBD1 as a possible D gene (6 bases). The V gene's germline CDR1 is MDHEN and CDR2 SYDVKM. This CDR3 has 12 residues. Trimming removed 7 bases at V and 2 bases at J, with 9 bases between. CDR3 amino acids: CASTTGTYEQYF. The CDR3 nucleotides read TGTGCCAGCACAACAGGGACCTACGAGCAGTACTTC.

The chain recombines TRBV7-8 with TRBJ1-5; 10 bases map to TRBD1. The length of the CDR3 is 16 residues. Germline trimming cut 5 bases from V and 5 bases from J; bases unmatched to any gene: 9. The germline CDR1 and CDR2 sequences are SGHVS and FQNEAQ. CDR3 coding DNA: TGTGCCAGCAGCCTCGACAGGGGGCTCCTCGATCAGCCCCAGCATTTT. It translates to CASSLDRGLLDQPQHF. The full variable domain, completed using reference TRBV7-8 and TRBJ1-5, is GAGVSQSPRYKVAKRGQDVALRCDPISGHVSLFWYQQALGQGPEFLTYFQNEAQLDKSGLPSDRFFAERPEGSVSTLKIQRTQQEDSAVYLCASSLDRGLLDQPQHFGDGTRLSIL.

The chain recombines TRBV18 with TRBJ2-2; no clear D. This CDR3 is 16 amino acids long. The germline gives CDR1 KGHSH, CDR2 LQKENI. The V end was cut by 2 bases, the J end by 0 bases, with 10 bases between. In nucleotides, the CDR3 is TGTGCCAGCTCACCATCAGGACCCGCGAACACCGGGGAGCTGTTTTTT. Its protein product is CASSPSGPANTGELFF.

The chain joins TRBV7-8 to TRBJ2-3, with D possibly TRBD2 on 6 matching bases. CDR1 and CDR2 from the germline V gene are SGHVS and FQNEAQ. There are 12 residues in the CDR3. The ends were cut back, 0 bases at V and 14 bases at J, with 12 bases in the middle. Here the CDR3 reads CASSLAETRMYF. The CDR3 bases are TGTGCCAGCAGCTTAGCGGAGACTAGAATGTATTTT.

The rearrangement joins TRBV1 to TRBJ1-1. TRBV1 is deemed a pseudogene. This CDR3 region has 16 residues. Here the CDR3 reads CTSSQASSGNDTEAFF. The CDR3 region has the DNA TGCACCAGCAGCCAGGCTTCTTCCGGGAACGACACTGAAGCTTTCTTT.

V and J are TRBV19 and TRBJ2-1; D is perhaps TRBD2 (6 bases). CDR3 length: 16 amino acids. CDR1 LNHDA and CDR2 SQIVND come from the germline V gene (reference sequence). Trimming removed 4 bases at V and 7 bases at J, with 20 bases between. The CDR3 DNA reads as TGTGCCAGTAGTACGATCTTTTTCGGGAGTGAGAATGAGCAGTTCTTC. Protein sequence: CASSTIFFGSENEQFF.

This CDR3 is CASSSKSNEKLFF. Written as DNA, the CDR3 is TGTGCCAGCAGCTCGAAATCAAATGAAAAACTGTTTTTT. The genes are TRBV5-4 and TRBJ1-4, with D uncertain. V lost 3 bases to trimming and J lost 5 bases, with 8 bases between them. The CDR3 is 13 amino acids. Germline CDR1 is SGHNT and CDR2 is YYREEE (reference sequence).

V usage is TRBV11-3 and J usage is TRBJ1-4; D gene ambiguous. CDR3 length: 17 residues. Germline CDR1 and CDR2: SGHNT and YENEEA. V was trimmed by 1 base and J by 0 bases, leaving 12 bases between them. CDR3 in DNA: TGTGCCAGCAGCTTAGCCGCCCGGGATTCAACTAATGAAAAACTGTTTTTT. It yields the protein CASSLAARDSTNEKLFF.

The chain carries TRBV18 and TRBJ2-7; 9 bases match TRBD2. CDR1 is KGHSH and CDR2 is LQKENI in the germline V gene. V lost 6 bases and J lost 6; bases outside the gene matches: 6. This CDR3 comprises 13 residues. The CDR3 is CASSVAGDSEQYF. The DNA for the CDR3 is TGTGCCAGCTCGGTAGCGGGAGACTCCGAGCAGTACTTC.

V and J are TRBV6-1 and TRBJ1-5; 7 bases fit TRBD1. Germline assignment: CDR1 MNHNS and CDR2 SASEGT. J gave up 4 bases and V 6 bases, and 6 bases lay outside the gene matches. This CDR3 contains 14 residues. CDR3 bases: TGTGCCAGCAGCGAAACAGGGGTTAATCAGCCCCAGCATTTT. Encoded protein: CASSETGVNQPQHF.

The chain is built from TRBV4-2 and TRBJ2-5; 8 nucleotides agree with TRBD2. The V gene end was trimmed by 7 bases and the J gene end by 7 bases; junction bases not matched to a gene: 5. There are 12 residues in the CDR3. Germline V gene data show CDR1 as LGHNA and CDR2 as YNFKEQ. This CDR3 reads CASKTSEGTQYF. In DNA, the CDR3 is TGTGCCAGCAAGACTAGCGAGGGGACCCAGTACTTC.

The genes are TRBV2 and TRBJ1-2; TRBD1 is a possible D gene (5 bases). The CDR3 is 14 residues long. Germline assignment: CDR1 SNHLY and CDR2 FYNNEI. Trimming cost V 0 bases and J 4 bases, with 9 bases left between them. In DNA, the CDR3 is TGTGCCAGCAGTGAAGCGCTTCAGGGCTATGGCTACACCTTC. Translated: CASSEALQGYGYTF.

The chain recombines TRBV30 with TRBJ2-1; D is possibly TRBD2 (5 bases). Germline V lookup: CDR1 GTSNPN, CDR2 SVGIG (reference sequence). Trimming left V 2 bases short and J 9 bases short, with 14 bases between. This CDR3 spans 13 amino acids. The DNA for the CDR3 is TGTGCCTGGAGTAACAGACTAAGCGCTGAGCAGTTCTTC. As protein: CAWSNRLSAEQFF. The full variable domain, completed using reference TRBV30 and TRBJ2-1, is SQTIHQWPATLVQPVGSPLSLECTVEGTSNPNLYWYRQAAGRGLQLLFYSVGIGQISSEVPQNLSASRPQDRQFILSSKKLLLSDSGFYLCAWSNRLSAEQFFGPGTRLTVL.

The genes are TRBV19 and TRBJ1-4; D may be TRBD1 (5 bases). V was clipped by 3 bases and J by 7 bases, with 21 bases between them. The V gene's germline CDR1 is LNHDA and CDR2 SQIVND (reference sequence). This CDR3 region has 17 residues. The CDR3 sequence is CASSMGGFRRIGEKLFF. CDR3 nucleotides: TGTGCCAGTAGTATGGGGGGTTTTAGGCGGATTGGTGAAAAACTGTTTTTT.

Details on this clone: The same CDR3 also results from other DNA sequences found in this sample. The chain uses TRBV18 and TRBJ2-7; D perhaps matches TRBD1 (7 bases). The CDR3 length is 13 residues. V shed 3 bases and J shed 3 bases, with 9 bases lying between them. Germline loops: CDR1 KGHSH, CDR2 LQKENI. CDR3 DNA: TGTGCCAGCTCACCGCAGGGGGGCTACGAGCAGTACTTC. This translates into CASSPQGGYEQYF.

The sample holds one count of this clone. The chain is built from TRBV19 and TRBJ1-2; 12 bases match TRBD1. This CDR3 is built from 17 residues. Germline trimming cut 4 bases from V and 1 base from J; bases unmatched to any gene: 7. CDR1 is LNHDA, CDR2 SQIVND, per germline (reference sequence). CDR3: CASSKVGQGAHNYGYTF. CDR3 in DNA: TGTGCCAGTAGTAAGGTGGGACAGGGGGCGCATAACTATGGCTACACCTTC.

This chain connects TRBV7-4 to TRBJ1-5; D unresolved. Trimming cost V 6 bases and J 5 bases, with 14 bases left between them. The CDR3 extends over 14 amino acids. CDR1 is SGHVT, CDR2 SQSDAQ, per germline. In DNA, the CDR3 is TGTGCCAGCAGTTTTCAAGGGTGGCATCAGCCCCAGCATTTT. Protein sequence: CASSFQGWHQPQHF.

The chain uses TRBV6-5 and TRBJ2-1; 11 bases are a match to TRBD2. The germline gives CDR1 MNHEY, CDR2 SVGAGI. Trimming took 5 bases from V and 7 from J; bases not matched to a gene: 7. The CDR3 covers 15 residues. The CDR3 sequence: CASSKTSGIKNEQFF. The CDR3 coding sequence is TGTGCCAGCAGTAAGACTAGCGGGATTAAGAATGAGCAGTTCTTC.

The chain couples TRBV28 to TRBJ1-2; no definite D call. V lost 8 bases and J 4 bases, leaving 17 bases between the germline ends. CDR1 MDHEN and CDR2 SYDVKM come from the germline V gene. The CDR3 sequence is 14 residues long. The CDR3 reads CASSSPGQIYGYTF. The CDR3 DNA reads TGTGCCAGCTCCTCCCCCGGGCAGATCTATGGCTACACCTTC.

The V call is TRBV10-3, the J call TRBJ1-6; TRBD1 might be the D (5 bases). The germline gives CDR1 ENHRY, CDR2 SYGVKD. The V end was cut by 10 bases, the J end by 3 bases, with 13 bases between. The CDR3 contains 14 residues. CDR3 sequence: CATRGADYNSPLHF. The CDR3 nucleotides are TGTGCCACCAGAGGGGCGGACTATAATTCACCCCTCCACTTT.

The chain combines TRBV6-5 with TRBJ2-5; no clear D. Germline lookup yields CDR1 MNHEY and CDR2 SVGAGI. CDR3 length: 13 residues. V was pared by 5 bases and J by 2 bases, with 9 bases between. The chain's CDR3 is CASSPPEQETQYF. CDR3 DNA sequence: TGTGCCAGCAGTCCACCCGAACAAGAGACCCAGTACTTC.

The chain combines TRBV19 with TRBJ1-5, with no clear D. The V and J ends lost 9 bases and 5 bases respectively, with 2 bases between them. CDR1 is LNHDA, CDR2 SQIVND, per germline (reference sequence). The length of the CDR3 is 9 residues. CDR3 in amino acids: CARDQPQHF. The CDR3 coding sequence is TGTGCCAGAGATCAGCCCCAGCATTTT.

The chain uses TRBV18 and TRBJ2-4; no clear D. V lost 5 bases to trimming and J lost 8 bases, with 13 bases between them. From germline, CDR1 is KGHSH and CDR2 LQKENI. The CDR3 consists of 13 residues. The CDR3 nucleotides read TGTGCCAGCTCAGAAAACGGACCGGACATTCAGTACTTC. It codes for CASSENGPDIQYF.

The V gene is TRBV2, the J gene TRBJ1-3, with 10 bases aligning to TRBD1. With 6 bases clipped from V and 3 bases from J, the junction kept 8 bases outside the gene matches. The CDR3 has 16 amino acids. Germline V gene data show CDR1 as SNHLY and CDR2 as FYNNEI. CDR3 residues: CASRDTGTGDGNTIYF. DNA of the CDR3: TGTGCCAGCAGAGATACCGGGACAGGGGATGGAAACACCATATATTTT.

V and J are TRBV27 and TRBJ2-1, with 9 bases that match TRBD2. The germline gives CDR1 MNHEY, CDR2 SMNVEV (reference sequence). This CDR3 contains 17 residues. V trimming: 6 bases; J trimming: 1 base; junction bases outside the gene matches: 10. The DNA for the CDR3 is TGTGCCAGCAGCACCACGGGACTAGCAGGGTCCTACAATGAGCAGTTCTTC. It yields the protein CASSTTGLAGSYNEQFF.

About this clone: Compared with germline, one end of the junction differs, possibly owing to a read error. This chain connects TRBV5-1 to TRBJ2-7; 11 bases align to TRBD2. The CDR3 has 12 amino acids. The germline gives CDR1 SGHRS, CDR2 YFSETQ. DNA for the CDR3: TGCGCCAGCAGCGAGACTAGCGGGGAGCCACACTTC. This gives the protein CASSETSGEPHF.